Following are 14 T cell receptor beta chains from one sample sequenced in a study of T cell repertoires in ileal Crohn's disease (dated by TCRdb to the late 2010s). Libraries were constructed by the immunoSEQ multiplex PCR assay. TCRdb took this table from immuneACCESS and kept in-frame rearrangements with V and J called. Such tables lack part of the clones; where checked against another copy, unresolved V genes explain under half of the gap, and the rest is unexplained. Within this sample are about 16,000 clones, with about 91% of them counted one time only. The biggest ten clones account for roughly 5.5% of the sample. The source material was ileal tissue. The receptors were sampled from an adult with Crohn's disease.

The CDR3 protein is CASSLMAGGQETQYF. For the CDR3, the DNA is TGTGCCAGCAGCTTAATGGCGGGAGGCCAAGAGACCCAGTACTTC. The chain combines TRBV7-3 with TRBJ2-5, with 8 bases aligning to TRBD2. Germline assignment: CDR1 SGHTA and CDR2 FQGTGA. J lost 1 base, V lost 1 base, and 2 bases had no gene match. CDR3 length: 15 residues.

The genes are TRBV28 and TRBJ1-1; TRBD1 is a possible D gene (5 bases). This CDR3 is built from 14 residues. Per the germline V gene, CDR1 is MDHEN and CDR2 is SYDVKM. V dropped 3 bases and J dropped 9 bases, with 17 bases sitting between them. The CDR3 loop is CASSLKARGGKAFF. In DNA, the CDR3 is TGTGCCAGCAGTTTGAAGGCCCGCGGGGGTAAAGCTTTCTTT.

This chain joins TRBV27 and TRBJ1-2, with 7 bases matching TRBD1. The CDR3 totals 13 residues. Germline values: CDR1 MNHEY, CDR2 SMNVEV (reference sequence). V was pared by 6 bases and J by 5 bases, with 6 bases of the junction left unmatched. This CDR3 reads CASSETGLYGYTF. The CDR3 DNA is TGTGCCAGCAGCGAGACAGGGTTGTATGGCTACACCTTC.

The chain recombines TRBV6-5 with TRBJ1-1, with 9 bases lining up with TRBD1. V lost 5 bases and J lost 6; bases outside the gene matches: 10. There are 15 residues in the CDR3. Germline CDR1 reads MNHEY; CDR2 reads SVGAGI. The CDR3 spells CASSPLDRGSAEAFF. CDR3 nucleotides: TGTGCCAGCAGTCCTTTGGACAGGGGATCGGCTGAAGCTTTCTTT.

The rearrangement uses TRBV27 and TRBJ1-2, with D possibly matching TRBD1 (5 bases). V lost 5 bases and J lost 4, with 14 bases in between. Per germline, CDR1 MNHEY and CDR2 SMNVEV (reference sequence). CDR3 length: 14 amino acids. CDR3 residues: CASSPTWGTYGYTF. In DNA form, the CDR3 reads TGTGCCAGCAGTCCCACCTGGGGCACCTATGGCTACACCTTC.

CDR3 sequence (DNA): TGTGCCAGCTCACCAGCCACACAGCCCTCACAAGCTTTCTTT. Translating it yields CASSPATQPSQAFF. The chain employs TRBV18 and TRBJ1-1; D not resolved. Germline CDR1 and CDR2: KGHSH and LQKENI. V lost 2 bases, J lost 9 bases, and 16 bases lay in between. The CDR3 is made up of 14 amino acids.

The CDR3 spells CASSTTGDGETQYF. CDR3 bases: TGTGCCAGCAGCACAACAGGGGATGGAGAGACCCAGTACTTC. The chain is built from TRBV7-8 and TRBJ2-5, with 7 bases fitting TRBD1. Trimming took 5 bases from V and 4 from J; bases not matched to a gene: 7. This CDR3 is built from 14 residues. The germline gives CDR1 SGHVS, CDR2 FQNEAQ.

The chain recombines TRBV7-9 with TRBJ1-1; D unclear. CDR3 length equals 14 residues. In germline, CDR1 is SEHNR, CDR2 FQNEAQ (reference sequence). Deletions cut 5 bases from V and 4 bases from J, with 14 bases between. The CDR3 here is CASSPPLGLTEAFF. CDR3 coding DNA: TGTGCCAGCAGCCCACCACTTGGGCTCACTGAAGCTTTCTTT.

The rearrangement joins TRBV6-5 to TRBJ2-7, with 10 nucleotides matching TRBD2. J gave up 3 bases and V 2 bases, and 4 bases lay outside the gene matches. Germline CDR1 MNHEY, CDR2 SVGAGI. CDR3 length: 15 residues. CDR3 sequence reads: CASSYPTSGFYEQYF. The CDR3 nucleotides read TGTGCCAGCAGTTACCCGACTAGCGGGTTCTACGAGCAGTACTTC.

This clone was observed a single time. This chain joins TRBV2 and TRBJ1-5; D is perhaps TRBD1 (6 bases). V was trimmed by 6 bases and J by 3 bases, leaving 12 bases between them. Germline CDR1 is SNHLY and CDR2 is FYNNEI. The CDR3 covers 14 residues. As DNA, the CDR3 is TGTGCCAGCAGCTTACAGGGAAACAATCAGCCCCAGCATTTT. As protein: CASSLQGNNQPQHF.

The chain combines TRBV28 with TRBJ2-1; 8 bases agree with TRBD1. The junction had 8 bases not matched to a gene; V was cut back by 4 bases and J by 3 bases. Germline-derived CDR1 and CDR2 are MDHEN and SYDVKM. The CDR3 is 16 residues long. The CDR3 reads CASSSQGAADYNEQFF. Here the CDR3 DNA reads TGTGCCAGCAGTTCCCAGGGGGCGGCCGACTACAATGAGCAGTTCTTC.

The chain employs TRBV28 and TRBJ1-2; 7 bases map to TRBD1. Germline CDR1 reads MDHEN; CDR2 reads SYDVKM. V was pared by 3 bases and J by 4 bases, with 14 bases of the junction left unmatched. The CDR3 contains 17 residues. The CDR3 nucleotides read TGTGCCAGCAGTTTGGCTACGGAGGGACAGTTTCTCTATGGCTACACCTTC. As protein: CASSLATEGQFLYGYTF.

The rearrangement joins TRBV6-5 to TRBJ2-1; D call uncertain. The germline gives CDR1 MNHEY, CDR2 SVGAGI. The V end was cut by 6 bases, the J end by 5 bases, with 11 bases between. The CDR3 contains 13 residues. In DNA, the CDR3 is TGTGCCAGCAGCCCCTACGCGAACAATGAGCAGTTCTTC. Amino acid sequence: CASSPYANNEQFF.

The sample holds one count of this clone. This chain links TRBV29-1 with TRBJ2-5; TRBD1 might be the D (6 bases). The germline V gene has CDR1 SQVTM and CDR2 ANQGSEA. V shed 8 bases and J shed 1 base, with 14 bases lying between them. The CDR3 is 13 amino acids. The CDR3 region is CSTDSPFQETQYF. The CDR3 bases are TGCAGCACGGACAGTCCCTTCCAAGAGACCCAGTACTTC.